The rows below give T cell receptor beta chains drawn from one sample of a study of shared clonotypes between healthy human individuals. Generated by immunoSEQ multiplex PCR, the TCRdb table keeps only in-frame clones and is missing some. The sample has more than 2 million clones, roughly 96% seen once. Sequencing was done on a sample of naive CD4+ T cells sorted from blood. These receptors came from a man in his late teens or twenties in good health. CDR3s include the opening cysteine and the closing phenylalanine or tryptophan. The D gene is left open where the match is weak. The size of a clone is reported for some rows only, either as once, few or many, or as a class for expanded clones.

D gene: NA
CDR3 length: 14
J gene: TRBJ1-1
V gene: TRBV6-5
clone size: once
CDR3 protein: CASSTGSLNTEAFF
CDR3 DNA: TGTGCCAGCAGCACTGGCAGTCTGAACACTGAAGCTTTCTTT

D gene: TRBD1
CDR3 length: 14
J gene: TRBJ1-2
V gene: TRBV6-5
clone size: NA
CDR3 protein: CASSRTGPGYGYTF
CDR3 DNA: TGTGCCAGCAGCCGGACAGGGCCCGGGTATGGCTACACCTTC

D gene: NA
CDR3 length: 15
J gene: TRBJ1-5
V gene: TRBV11-2
clone size: NA
CDR3 protein: CASSLDGRGNQPQHF
CDR3 DNA: TGTGCCAGCAGCTTAGATGGAAGGGGAAATCAGCCCCAGCATTTT

D gene: NA
CDR3 length: 15
J gene: TRBJ2-2
V gene: TRBV7-2
clone size: NA
CDR3 protein: CASSALGANTGELFF
CDR3 DNA: TGTGCCAGCAGCGCCCTTGGGGCGAACACCGGGGAGCTGTTTTTT

D gene: TRBD1
CDR3 length: 15
J gene: TRBJ2-3
V gene: TRBV5-8
clone size: NA
CDR3 protein: CASSLLGGGTDTQYF
CDR3 DNA: TGTGCCAGCAGCTTGTTAGGGGGCGGCACAGATACGCAGTATTTT

D gene: NA
CDR3 length: 14
J gene: TRBJ1-5
V gene: TRBV7-2
clone size: NA
CDR3 protein: CASSLTSTNQPQHF
CDR3 DNA: TGTGCCAGCAGCTTAACCAGCACAAATCAGCCCCAGCATTTT

D gene: NA
CDR3 length: 14
J gene: TRBJ1-1
V gene: TRBV18
clone size: NA
CDR3 protein: CASSPRTMNTEAFF
CDR3 DNA: TGTGCCAGCTCACCAAGGACCATGAACACTGAAGCTTTCTTT

D gene: NA
CDR3 length: 15
J gene: TRBJ2-7
V gene: TRBV18
clone size: NA
CDR3 protein: CASSPGRQGGYEQYF
CDR3 DNA: TGTGCCAGCTCACCAGGGCGACAGGGAGGCTACGAGCAGTACTTC

D gene: NA
CDR3 length: 16
J gene: TRBJ2-2
V gene: TRBV30
clone size: NA
CDR3 protein: CAWSVSGVYHTGELFF
CDR3 DNA: TGTGCCTGGAGTGTATCAGGGGTTTATCACACCGGGGAGCTGTTTTTT

D gene: TRBD2
CDR3 length: 15
J gene: TRBJ2-1
V gene: TRBV5-1
clone size: NA
CDR3 protein: CASSTAGVSYNEQFF
CDR3 DNA: TGCGCCAGCAGCACGGCGGGAGTGAGCTACAATGAGCAGTTCTTC

D gene: NA
CDR3 length: 15
J gene: TRBJ1-1
V gene: TRBV6-4
clone size: NA
CDR3 protein: CASSEARGPNTEAFF
CDR3 DNA: TGTGCCAGCAGTGAAGCGCGAGGCCCAAACACTGAAGCTTTCTTT

D gene: TRBD2
CDR3 length: 20
J gene: TRBJ2-7
V gene: TRBV4-3
clone size: NA
CDR3 protein: CASSQEQREGKNHLRYEQYF
CDR3 DNA: TGCGCCAGCAGCCAAGAACAGCGGGAGGGAAAAAACCACCTACGCTACGAGCAGTACTTC